This T cell receptor beta chain was observed in a study of technical replicates of blood from a handful of donors. Profiling relied on immunoSEQ multiplex PCR, and the TCRdb table lists in-frame clones only, not all of them. The data contain around 83,000 clones, roughly 93% of them singletons. The CDR3 has 16 residues. The receptor comes from a human donor in good health. V usage is TRBV21-1 and J usage is TRBJ1-2. TRBV21-1 represents a pseudogene. Sequences were obtained from T cells isolated from PBMCs. CDR3 bases: TGTGCCAGCAGCAAAAGGCGGGGGGGATCGTTCTATGGCTACACCTTC. This gives the protein CASSKRRGGSFYGYTF.